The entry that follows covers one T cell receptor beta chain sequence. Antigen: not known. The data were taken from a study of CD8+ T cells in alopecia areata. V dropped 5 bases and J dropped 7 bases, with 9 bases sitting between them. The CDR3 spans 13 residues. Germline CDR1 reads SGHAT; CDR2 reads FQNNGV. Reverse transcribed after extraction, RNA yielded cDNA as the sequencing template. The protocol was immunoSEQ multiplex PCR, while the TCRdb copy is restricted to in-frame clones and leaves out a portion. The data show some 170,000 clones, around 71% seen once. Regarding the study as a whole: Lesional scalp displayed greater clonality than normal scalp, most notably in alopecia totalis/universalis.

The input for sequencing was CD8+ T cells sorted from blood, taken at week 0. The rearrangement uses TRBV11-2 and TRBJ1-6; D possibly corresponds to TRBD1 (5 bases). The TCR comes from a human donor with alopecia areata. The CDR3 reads CASSLGTNSPLHF. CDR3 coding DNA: TGTGCCAGCAGCCTCGGGACGAATTCACCCCTCCACTTT.